The 24 T cell receptor beta chains below all came from one sample that was sequenced in a study of blood T cells in healthy people across ages. PCR was performed a second time for about 7 to 11 cycles using a sample-barcoded 5' primer and a J-beta primer mix. TCRdb fed the 5' RACE reads into MiXCR, producing one record per CDR3 protein. The data show about 640,000 distinct CDR3 sequences, with roughly 58% seen just once and roughly 34% held by the top ten. The material sequenced was blood. These receptors were collected from a man aged 55 to 70 in good health.

Only a few counts were recorded for this clonotype. This rearrangement joins TRBV29-1 to TRBJ2-3; 9 bases match TRBD1. Germline CDR1 and CDR2: SQVTM and ANQGSEA. J was trimmed by 1 base and V by 6 bases; bases with no gene match: 5. The CDR3 is 14 residues long. The CDR3: CSVWTGEGTDTQYF. CDR3 DNA sequence: TGCAGCGTCTGGACAGGGGAAGGCACAGATACGCAGTATTTT.

This clonotype has more than one count but fewer than ten. The J gene is TRBJ2-5, the V gene TRBV3-1; 8 nucleotides align to TRBD1. CDR1 is LGHDT and CDR2 is YNNKEL in the germline V gene (reference sequence). This CDR3 comprises 15 residues. V lost 1 base and J lost 3; bases outside the gene matches: 4. CDR3 region: CASSQGPGQEETQYF. CDR3 bases: TGTGCCAGCAGCCAAGGCCCGGGACAGGAAGAGACCCAGTACTTC.

There are a few counts of this clonotype. The chain joins TRBV3-1 to TRBJ2-1; 9 bases fit TRBD2. Trimming at V came to 0 bases and at J to 7 bases, leaving 10 bases not matched to a gene. The CDR3 is made up of 17 amino acids. Per the germline V gene, CDR1 is LGHDT and CDR2 is YNNKEL (reference sequence). The CDR3 here is CASSQDGGGASINEQFF. For the CDR3, the DNA is TGTGCCAGCAGCCAAGATGGCGGGGGGGCGTCAATTAATGAGCAGTTCTTC.

The chain combines TRBV28 with TRBJ1-2, with D tentatively TRBD1 (6 bases). V lost 3 bases and J 6 bases, leaving 20 bases between the germline ends. Germline V gives CDR1 MDHEN, CDR2 SYDVKM. The CDR3 sequence is 16 residues long. The CDR3 loop is CASSFEGGRGRDGYTF. The DNA of the CDR3 is TGTGCCAGCAGTTTCGAAGGGGGTCGTGGTCGGGATGGCTACACCTTC.

This rearrangement joins TRBV6-6 to TRBJ2-4; 10 nucleotides align to TRBD1. The J call may be in error: the DNA end matches TRBJ2-7 better. CDR3 length equals 14 residues. From germline, CDR1 is MNHNY and CDR2 SVGAGI (reference sequence). CDR3 loop: CASSPGTGAHEQYF. The CDR3 DNA reads TGTGCCAGCAGTCCTGGGACAGGGGCCCACGAGCAGTACTTC.

This chain connects TRBV6-5 to TRBJ2-1, with D tentatively TRBD2 (5 bases). V was trimmed by 7 bases and J by 4 bases, leaving 14 bases between them. The CDR3 loop spans 14 amino acids. Germline V gene lookup returns CDR1 MNHEY and CDR2 SVGAGI. CDR3 DNA sequence: TGTGCCAGCACCCTAGGACGGGGATACAATGAGCAGTTCTTC. Amino acid sequence: CASTLGRGYNEQFF.

V is TRBV28 and J is TRBJ2-1, with D unresolved. The CDR3 has 12 amino acids. CDR1 MDHEN and CDR2 SYDVKM come from the germline V gene. Trimming took off 7 bases at V and 12 bases at J, with 16 bases between the two ends. In DNA form, the CDR3 reads TGTGCCAGCAAACCTGCTGGGGTTAGGCAGTTCTTC. Translated: CASKPAGVRQFF.

This chain connects TRBV12-5 to TRBJ2-1, with D possibly TRBD1 on 6 matching bases. The CDR3 is made up of 16 amino acids. Germline V gene lookup returns CDR1 LGHNT and CDR2 FRNRAP. Trimming removed 5 bases from V and 0 bases from J, with 14 bases in between. Here the CDR3 reads CASGPPGHSSYNEQFF. CDR3 DNA: TGTGCTAGTGGTCCTCCGGGACATAGCTCCTACAATGAGCAGTTCTTC.

The chain combines TRBV10-3 with TRBJ2-7, with 7 positions matching TRBD2. The assigned J gene may be wrong: the sequence end matches TRBJ2-5 better. The CDR3 has 16 amino acids. The germline V gene encodes CDR1 ENHRY and CDR2 SYGVKD. This chain's CDR3 is CAISEDIAGPGETQYF. CDR3 in DNA: TGTGCCATCAGTGAGGATATAGCGGGCCCAGGGGAGACCCAGTACTTC.

The V call is TRBV19, the J call TRBJ2-5, with 9 positions matching TRBD1. The length of the CDR3 is 13 residues. Per germline, CDR1 LNHDA and CDR2 SQIVND (reference sequence). Unmatched junction bases numbered 3, after V lost 9 bases and J lost 1 base. CDR3 amino acids: CASRGQGQETQYF. CDR3 nucleotide sequence: TGTGCCAGCAGGGGACAGGGCCAAGAGACCCAGTACTTC. Filled out from reference TRBV19 and TRBJ2-5, the complete variable domain reads DGGITQSPKYLFRKEGQNVTLSCEQNLNHDAMYWYRQDPGQGLRLIYYSQIVNDFQKGDIAEGYSVSREKKESFPLTVTSAQKNPTAFYLCASRGQGQETQYFGPGTRLLVL.

The genes are TRBV4-1 and TRBJ1-5; 7 bases are a match to TRBD1. This CDR3 has 14 amino acids. After removal of 4 bases from V and 9 bases from J, the junction contained 9 bases not matched to a gene. Germline CDR1 is MGHRA and CDR2 is YSYEKL. In nucleotides, the CDR3 is TGCGCCAGCAGCCCACGGACAGGCTCAGGGCCCCAGCATTTT. As protein: CASSPRTGSGPQHF.

This chain links TRBV28 with TRBJ2-6; the match to TRBD1 covers 7 bases. Germline V gene lookup returns CDR1 MDHEN and CDR2 SYDVKM. The V segment lost 5 bases and the J segment 4 bases; nucleotides outside the gene matches: 11. This CDR3 is built from 17 residues. As DNA, the CDR3 is TGTGCCAGCAGTCCATTCCCGACAGGGTCCGGGGCCAACGTCCTGACTTTC. Translating it yields CASSPFPTGSGANVLTF.

A remark on this clonotype: A read error may explain this, as a much larger clone is one base away. No DNA is shown, since the ends of the CDR3 on it are uncertain; the CDR3 is the one TCRdb lists. This chain joins TRBV29-1 and TRBJ1-2. The CDR3 spans 12 amino acids, including both terminal residues. Germline assignment: CDR1 SQVTM and CDR2 ANQGSEA. The CDR3 loop is CSVPIGNYGCTF.

This clonotype was counted between two and nine times. The rearrangement uses TRBV28 and TRBJ1-2; no clear D. The CDR3 is 13 residues long. Germline V CDR1 and CDR2: MDHEN, SYDVKM. V gave up 6 bases and J gave up 3 bases, with 11 bases separating them. The CDR3 DNA is TGTGCCAGCAGCCCTGGCGGTGACTATGGCTACACCTTC. Translated, it gives CASSPGGDYGYTF.

This clonotype was seen a handful of times. This rearrangement joins TRBV9 to TRBJ1-2, with TRBD1 matching 7 bases. V shed 5 bases, J shed 0 bases, and the junction held 7 bases outside the gene matches. CDR1 is SGDLS and CDR2 is YYNGEE in the germline V gene. This CDR3 is 15 amino acids long. CDR3 DNA sequence: TGTGCCAGCAGTGCAAGACAGGGTACTAACTATGGCTACACCTTC. It translates to CASSARQGTNYGYTF.

Of note for this clonotype: The conserved closing phenylalanine or tryptophan is absent in this CDR3, likely reflecting a read error. The chain links TRBV6-5 to TRBJ2-6, with D tentatively TRBD2 (5 bases). V gave up 8 bases and J gave up 0 bases, with 8 bases separating them. The CDR3 totals 14 residues. Germline CDR1 reads MNHEY; CDR2 reads SVGAGI. CDR3 coding DNA: TGTGCCAGCCAACGGGACTCTGGGGCCAACGTCCTGACTTCC. Translation: CASQRDSGANVLTS.

V and J are TRBV21-1 and TRBJ2-3; the tabulated D call, TRBD2, remains unverified against the DNA. TRBV21-1 is annotated as a pseudogene. The CDR3 has 16 residues. CDR3 in amino acids: CASSPMPLAGTDTQYF. CDR3 DNA sequence: TGTGCCAGCAGCCCGATGCCGCTAGCCGGCACAGATACGCAGTATTTT.

The chain is built from TRBV10-3 and TRBJ2-7, with D perhaps TRBD1 (6 bases). V lost 6 bases, J lost 0 bases, and 12 bases lay in between. In germline, CDR1 is ENHRY, CDR2 SYGVKD. This CDR3 has 14 amino acids. Here the CDR3 DNA reads TGTGCCATCAGCGGCAGGGGAAGCTCCTACGAGCAGTACTTC. It codes for CAISGRGSSYEQYF.

This clonotype was seen more than once but under ten times. The chain combines TRBV7-2 with TRBJ2-1; TRBD2 might be the D (6 bases). V was clipped by 1 base and J by 7 bases, with 23 bases between them. The CDR3 sequence is 18 residues long. The V gene's germline CDR1 is SGHTA and CDR2 FQGNSA. CDR3 in amino acids: CASSLGRHGWGVGNEQFF. CDR3 sequence (DNA): TGTGCCAGCAGCTTAGGGCGGCACGGGTGGGGGGTTGGGAATGAGCAGTTCTTC.

The J gene is TRBJ2-1, the V gene TRBV7-6; the D gene is possibly TRBD2 (5 bases). This CDR3 spans 14 amino acids. The germline V and J ends were trimmed by 6 bases and 7 bases, with 16 bases remaining between them. Germline V gives CDR1 SGHVS, CDR2 FNYEAQ. The CDR3 bases are TGTGCCAGCAGGAAAGAGGCTAGCACGAATGAGCAGTTCTTC. Amino acid sequence: CASRKEASTNEQFF.

The sample holds a few counts of this clonotype. The chain has TRBV6-1 and TRBJ2-7; 9 bases agree with TRBD2. Trimming cost V 6 bases and J 1 base; bases outside gene matches: 4. The germline CDR1 and CDR2 sequences are MNHNS and SASEGT. The CDR3 extends over 14 amino acids. CDR3 DNA: TGTGCCAGCAGAGAGCGGGGGGCTTCCTACGAGCAGTACTTC. Translation: CASRERGASYEQYF.

This rearrangement joins TRBV11-2 to TRBJ2-5; 8 nucleotides line up with TRBD2. The ends lost 5 bases at V and 1 base at J; junction bases unmatched: 6. CDR1 is SGHAT, CDR2 FQNNGV, per germline. The CDR3 consists of 15 residues. The CDR3 loop is CASSPPGLGQETQYF. DNA for the CDR3: TGTGCCAGCAGCCCCCCGGGACTAGGCCAAGAGACCCAGTACTTC.

This clonotype was detected a few times. V gene TRBV9 combines with J gene TRBJ2-5; the D call may be TRBD1 or TRBD2 (5 bases each). This CDR3 region has 13 residues. Deletions cut 0 bases from V and 11 bases from J, with 14 bases between. Germline V gene sequence: CDR1 SGDLS, CDR2 YYNGEE. CDR3 in amino acids: CASSVGTMGEQYF. The CDR3 DNA reads as TGTGCCAGCAGCGTAGGCACGATGGGGGAGCAGTACTTC.

This clonotype was seen only a few times. The gene calls are TRBV20-1 and TRBJ1-4; D is ambiguous. The CDR3 contains 13 residues. Per the germline V gene, CDR1 is DFQATT and CDR2 is SNEGSKA (reference sequence). The V and J ends lost 6 bases and 6 bases respectively, with 14 bases between them. CDR3 coding DNA: TGCAGTGCCAGCGGTGTAGTATATGAAAAACTGTTTTTT. Protein sequence: CSASGVVYEKLFF.